Presented here are 29 T cell receptor beta chains from one specimen sequenced in a study of memory CD4+ T cells and cytomegalovirus serostatus. Single viable CD3+CD4+CD8-CD45RO+ cells were sorted as the memory CD4+ T cells. Clones were sequenced by immunoSEQ multiplex PCR, and TCRdb holds only the in-frame ones, with some missing. The sample has 85,000 to 100,000 clones, 75% to 85% seen once. Sample: memory CD4+ T cells from blood. The origin of the receptors is an adult in good health and CMV-seropositive.

The chain couples TRBV5-4 to TRBJ1-2; TRBD1 matches at 8 bases. Germline V lookup: CDR1 SGHNT, CDR2 YYREEE (reference sequence). The CDR3 totals 15 residues. The V gene end was trimmed by 0 bases and the J gene end by 8 bases; junction bases not matched to a gene: 9. The CDR3 region has the DNA TGTGCCAGCAGCTTGGATGAAGACAGGGGTAGGGGCTACACCTTC. Translating it yields CASSLDEDRGRGYTF. Supplemented by reference TRBV5-4 and TRBJ1-2, the full variable domain reads ETGVTQSPTHLIKTRGQQVTLRCSSQSGHNTVSWYQQALGQGPQFIFQYYREEENGRGNFPPRFSGLQFPNYSSELNVNALELDDSALYLCASSLDEDRGRGYTFGSGTRLTVV.

The CDR3 loop is CASSLVSNKLSGNTIYF. As DNA, the CDR3 is TGTGCCAGCAGCTTAGTATCAAACAAACTCTCTGGAAACACCATATATTTT. The V call is TRBV11-2, the J call TRBJ1-3; D is undetermined. The CDR3 sequence is 17 residues long. Germline V lookup: CDR1 SGHAT, CDR2 FQNNGV. Trimming took 1 base from V and 0 from J, leaving 13 bases between them.

The V gene is TRBV30, the J gene TRBJ1-4; no definite D call. From germline, CDR1 is GTSNPN and CDR2 SVGIG (reference sequence). This CDR3 has 13 residues. The germline V and J ends were trimmed by 4 bases and 5 bases, with 11 bases remaining between them. In DNA, the CDR3 is TGTGCCTGGACGGGCCGTAAGAATGAAAAACTGTTTTTT. This codes for CAWTGRKNEKLFF.

The chain uses TRBV28 and TRBJ1-1, with D perhaps TRBD1 (5 bases). CDR1 is MDHEN and CDR2 is SYDVKM in the germline V gene. The V end lost 4 bases, the J end lost 1 base, and 10 bases lay between the germline ends. This CDR3 is 14 amino acids long. The CDR3 sequence: CASSSPQGNTEAFF. Here the CDR3 DNA reads TGTGCCAGCAGTTCACCGCAGGGGAACACTGAAGCTTTCTTT.

The genes are TRBV15 and TRBJ2-5; TRBD1 matches 7 bases. CDR1 is LNHNV, CDR2 YYDKDF, per germline (reference sequence). Trimming removed 0 bases from V and 1 base from J; junction bases left unmatched: 2. CDR3 length: 15 amino acids. CDR3 in DNA: TGTGCCACCAGCAGAGATAGGGGGCCCCAAGAGACCCAGTACTTC. Its translation: CATSRDRGPQETQYF.

The chain uses TRBV19 and TRBJ2-3, with D unresolved. Per the germline V gene, CDR1 is LNHDA and CDR2 is SQIVND (reference sequence). Trimming pared 5 bases from V and 4 bases from J, leaving 16 bases between. The CDR3 spans 15 residues. The CDR3, as DNA: TGTGCCAGTAGTTTAAACATCCAGCAACCAGATACGCAGTATTTT. It encodes CASSLNIQQPDTQYF.

This clone was recorded a few times. This chain links TRBV6-1 with TRBJ1-1; D perhaps matches TRBD1 (6 bases). CDR1 is MNHNS, CDR2 SASEGT, per germline. Trimming took off 7 bases at V and 3 bases at J, with 18 bases between the two ends. This CDR3 contains 15 residues. DNA for the CDR3: TGTGCCAGCACCCGATCTTCAGCAGGGGACACTGAAGCTTTCTTT. Its protein is CASTRSSAGDTEAFF.

The gene calls are TRBV14 and TRBJ2-7; D is unresolved. CDR3 size: 11 residues. Germline CDR1 and CDR2: SGHDN and FVKESK. V was cut by 4 bases and J by 4 bases, with 5 bases left in between. The CDR3 loop is CASSPAYEQYF. The CDR3 DNA follows: TGTGCCAGCAGCCCAGCTTACGAGCAGTACTTC.

The V call is TRBV11-2, the J call TRBJ1-1; D call uncertain. This CDR3 spans 14 amino acids. Germline V CDR1 and CDR2: SGHAT, FQNNGV. Trimming shortened V by 6 bases and J by 4 bases, and 15 bases separated the two germline ends. The CDR3 DNA reads as TGTGCCAGCAGGTCGCCTGGGTCGGGCACTGAAGCTTTCTTT. Its translation is CASRSPGSGTEAFF.

The chain links TRBV4-1 to TRBJ2-1; 9 positions match TRBD1. V trimming: 2 bases; J trimming: 0 bases; junction bases outside the gene matches: 5. The CDR3 loop spans 17 amino acids. Germline CDR1 MGHRA, CDR2 YSYEKL. The CDR3: CASSQRGDRASYNEQFF. CDR3 DNA: TGCGCCAGCAGCCAAAGGGGGGACAGGGCCTCCTACAATGAGCAGTTCTTC.

The chain uses TRBV10-3 and TRBJ1-1; maybe TRBD1 (5 bases). This CDR3 is 11 amino acids long. V dropped 2 bases and J dropped 11 bases, with 9 bases sitting between them. Germline lookup yields CDR1 ENHRY and CDR2 SYGVKD. This chain's CDR3 is CAISEGRAAFF. Here the CDR3 DNA reads TGTGCCATCAGTGAGGGCAGGGCCGCTTTCTTT.

The genes are TRBV30 and TRBJ2-2; D ambiguous. Looked up from germline, CDR1 is GTSNPN and CDR2 is SVGIG (reference sequence). This CDR3 region has 12 residues. With 5 bases removed from V and 1 base from J, the gap between germline ends came to 5 bases. The CDR3 DNA sequence: TGTGCCTGGGACTTGAACACCGGGGAGCTGTTTTTT. Translation: CAWDLNTGELFF.

In its sample, this clone was seen once. The chain recombines TRBV6-6 with TRBJ1-5; D is unresolved. V was pared by 6 bases and J by 1 base, with 4 bases between. Germline CDR1 is MNHNY and CDR2 is SVGAGI (reference sequence). The CDR3 runs to 12 residues. Written as DNA, the CDR3 is TGTGCCAGCAGGATAAGCAATCAGCCCCAGCATTTT. Protein sequence: CASRISNQPQHF.

The chain links TRBV7-8 to TRBJ2-2, with a tentative D call TRBD1 (6 bases). The V end was cut by 5 bases, the J end by 7 bases, with 11 bases between. The CDR3 contains 13 residues. Germline loops: CDR1 SGHVS, CDR2 FQNEAQ. CDR3 region: CASSDRFIGELFF. CDR3 nucleotides: TGTGCCAGCAGCGACAGGTTCATCGGGGAGCTGTTTTTT.

This chain joins TRBV5-1 and TRBJ1-5, with 7 bases lining up with TRBD1. Unmatched junction bases numbered 2, after V lost 4 bases and J lost 4 bases. CDR1 is SGHRS, CDR2 YFSETQ, per germline. The CDR3 totals 13 residues. The chain's CDR3 is CASSRDRNQPQHF. The DNA for the CDR3 is TGCGCCAGCAGCAGGGACAGAAATCAGCCCCAGCATTTT.

The J gene is TRBJ1-5, the V gene TRBV19, with a possible D match to TRBD1 (6 bases). There are 16 residues in the CDR3. The germline CDR1 and CDR2 sequences are LNHDA and SQIVND (reference sequence). Trimming took 4 bases from V and 4 from J, leaving 17 bases between them. In DNA, the CDR3 is TGTGCCAGTAGTACCCGGATAACAGGGCGAAATCAGCCCCAGCATTTT. This codes for CASSTRITGRNQPQHF.

The chain has TRBV15 and TRBJ1-5; a weak D match, TRBD1 (5 bases). Per germline, CDR1 LNHNV and CDR2 YYDKDF (reference sequence). Deletions cut 1 base from V and 0 bases from J, with 16 bases between. The CDR3 loop spans 18 amino acids. The CDR3 region has the DNA TGTGCCACCAGCAGAGGGGGGGGACCGAATTATAGCAATCAGCCCCAGCATTTT. Translation: CATSRGGGPNYSNQPQHF.

V and J are TRBV9 and TRBJ1-3, with 7 bases identical to TRBD1. This CDR3 contains 18 residues. Looked up from germline, CDR1 is SGDLS and CDR2 is YYNGEE. Trimming removed 4 bases from V and 2 bases from J; junction bases left unmatched: 15. CDR3 sequence (DNA): TGTGCCAGCAGCTTATCCGGGACAGCCTCAGGCACTGGAAACACCATATATTTT. Its translation: CASSLSGTASGTGNTIYF.

The chain links TRBV2 to TRBJ1-5; the D is unclear. V lost 4 bases and J lost 6, with 13 bases in between. CDR1 is SNHLY and CDR2 is FYNNEI in the germline V gene. The CDR3 extends over 14 amino acids. The DNA of the CDR3 is TGTGCCAGCAGTGGGGATGGGGATATTCAGCCCCAGCATTTT. Translation: CASSGDGDIQPQHF.

V and J are TRBV6-5 and TRBJ1-5; D is undetermined. V was pared by 0 bases and J by 0 bases, with 3 bases between. Per the germline V gene, CDR1 is MNHEY and CDR2 is SVGAGI. The CDR3 runs to 14 residues. In nucleotides, the CDR3 is TGTGCCAGCAGTTACTCGAATAGCAATCAGCCCCAGCATTTT. Encoded protein: CASSYSNSNQPQHF.

This clone was seen more than once but under ten times. The V call is TRBV6-1, the J call TRBJ2-7; D unclear. Germline loops: CDR1 MNHNS, CDR2 SASEGT. Between the trimmed V and J ends, which lost 1 base and 2 bases, there was a span of 9 bases. This CDR3 has 14 amino acids. Here the CDR3 reads CASSEEGPTYEQYF. The CDR3 region has the DNA TGTGCCAGCAGTGAAGAAGGTCCCACCTACGAGCAGTACTTC.

CDR3 in amino acids: CASSLGSGRNLYNEQFF. CDR3 in DNA: TGTGCCAGCAGCTTGGGGAGTGGGCGGAACCTTTACAATGAGCAGTTCTTC. This chain links TRBV5-6 with TRBJ2-1; D is unclear. The V gene lost 0 bases and the J gene lost 4 bases, with 17 bases spanning the gap. The CDR3 extends over 17 amino acids. Germline CDR1 SGHDT, CDR2 YYEEEE.

The rearrangement links TRBV7-2 to TRBJ1-3; weak D call: TRBD1 (5 bases). Germline V gene sequence: CDR1 SGHTA, CDR2 FQGNSA. The CDR3 spans 16 residues. The germline V and J ends were trimmed by 2 bases and 0 bases, with 11 bases remaining between them. CDR3 nucleotide sequence: TGTGCCAGCAGCTTAATGGGAGGGGCCTCTGGAAACACCATATATTTT. Its protein is CASSLMGGASGNTIYF.

This clone came up once. The V gene is TRBV2, the J gene TRBJ2-1; D might be TRBD2 (5 bases). The V gene lost 5 bases and the J gene lost 0 bases, with 11 bases spanning the gap. From germline, CDR1 is SNHLY and CDR2 FYNNEI. The CDR3 is 15 residues long. The CDR3, as DNA: TGTGCCAGCAGTCTTGATCGGGGCTCCTACAATGAGCAGTTCTTC. Its protein product is CASSLDRGSYNEQFF.

The chain employs TRBV20-1 and TRBJ1-4; 7 nucleotides line up with TRBD1. This CDR3 has 11 residues. Germline values: CDR1 DFQATT, CDR2 SNEGSKA (reference sequence). The CDR3 DNA is TGCAGCATAGACAGGGCCGGGGGACTGTTTTTT. Residues: CSIDRAGGLFF.

The V and J genes are TRBV6-1 and TRBJ2-7; 11 bases match TRBD1. The CDR3 contains 15 residues. Germline V gene data show CDR1 as MNHNS and CDR2 as SASEGT. V gave up 4 bases and J gave up 5 bases; unmatched junction bases: 7. The CDR3 DNA reads TGTGCCAGCAGTGGACGGACAGGGGGCGTCGACGAGCAGTACTTC. It specifies CASSGRTGGVDEQYF.

The V and J genes are TRBV5-1 and TRBJ2-7, with 7 bases that match TRBD2. CDR1 SGHRS and CDR2 YFSETQ come from the germline V gene. The CDR3 contains 15 residues. V dropped 4 bases and J dropped 2; count of bases not matched to a gene: 9. The CDR3 here is CASSPAAGEPYEQYF. CDR3 sequence (DNA): TGCGCCAGCAGCCCCGCGGCGGGGGAACCCTACGAGCAGTACTTC. Looking up the rest from reference TRBV5-1 and TRBJ2-7 gives the full variable domain: KAGVTQTPRYLIKTRGQQVTLSCSPISGHRSVSWYQQTPGQGLQFLFEYFSETQRNKGNFPGRFSGRQFSNSRSEMNVSTLELGDSALYLCASSPAAGEPYEQYFGPGTRLTVT.

The chain combines TRBV7-9 with TRBJ2-6; 14 positions match TRBD2. This CDR3 is built from 19 residues. The V gene end was trimmed by 2 bases and the J gene end by 3 bases; junction bases not matched to a gene: 6. Germline CDR1 SEHNR, CDR2 FQNEAQ (reference sequence). The CDR3 loop is CASSLMGLAGVFGANVLTF. The CDR3 nucleotides are TGTGCCAGCAGCTTAATGGGACTAGCGGGAGTTTTTGGGGCCAACGTCCTGACTTTC.

DNA for the CDR3: TGTGCCAGCAGTCCCCCGGGACCGACCTATGGCTACACCTTC. Translated, it gives CASSPPGPTYGYTF. This chain uses TRBV28 with TRBJ1-2; tentative D call: TRBD1 (5 bases). Germline assignment: CDR1 MDHEN and CDR2 SYDVKM. The CDR3 spans 14 residues. The V and J ends lost 5 bases and 4 bases respectively, with 14 bases between them.